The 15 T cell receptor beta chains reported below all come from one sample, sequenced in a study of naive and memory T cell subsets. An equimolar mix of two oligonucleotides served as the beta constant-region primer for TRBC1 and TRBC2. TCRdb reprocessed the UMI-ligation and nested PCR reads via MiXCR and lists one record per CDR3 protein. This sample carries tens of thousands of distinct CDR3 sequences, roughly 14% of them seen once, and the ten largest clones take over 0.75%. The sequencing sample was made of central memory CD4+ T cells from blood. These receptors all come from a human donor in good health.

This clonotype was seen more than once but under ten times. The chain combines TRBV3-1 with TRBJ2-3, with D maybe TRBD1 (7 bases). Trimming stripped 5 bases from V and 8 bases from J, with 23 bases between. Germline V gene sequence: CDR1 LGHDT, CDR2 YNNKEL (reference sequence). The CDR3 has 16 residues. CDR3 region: CASSEGGPEVGGTQYF. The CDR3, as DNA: TGTGCCAGCAGCGAAGGGGGCCCTGAAGTGGGGGGTACGCAGTATTTT.

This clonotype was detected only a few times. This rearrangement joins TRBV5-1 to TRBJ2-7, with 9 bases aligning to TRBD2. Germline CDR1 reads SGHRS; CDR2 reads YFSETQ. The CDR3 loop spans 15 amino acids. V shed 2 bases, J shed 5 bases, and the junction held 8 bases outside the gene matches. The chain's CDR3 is CASSFIAGVGNEQYF. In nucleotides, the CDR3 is TGCGCCAGCAGCTTCATAGCGGGAGTCGGGAACGAGCAGTACTTC.

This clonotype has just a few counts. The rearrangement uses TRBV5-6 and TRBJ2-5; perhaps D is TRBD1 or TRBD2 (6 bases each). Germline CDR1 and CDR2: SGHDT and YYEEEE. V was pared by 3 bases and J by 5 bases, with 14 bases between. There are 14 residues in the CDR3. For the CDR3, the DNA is TGTGCCAGCAGCTCTCGACAGGCGGGGGAGACCCAGTACTTC. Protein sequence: CASSSRQAGETQYF.

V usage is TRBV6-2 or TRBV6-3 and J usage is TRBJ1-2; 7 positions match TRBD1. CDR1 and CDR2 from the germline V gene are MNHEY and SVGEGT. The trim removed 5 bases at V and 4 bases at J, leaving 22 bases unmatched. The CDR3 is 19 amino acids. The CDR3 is CASSTDLRQGTACGYGYTF. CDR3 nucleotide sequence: TGTGCCAGCAGTACCGACCTGCGACAGGGAACCGCTTGTGGCTATGGCTACACCTTC.

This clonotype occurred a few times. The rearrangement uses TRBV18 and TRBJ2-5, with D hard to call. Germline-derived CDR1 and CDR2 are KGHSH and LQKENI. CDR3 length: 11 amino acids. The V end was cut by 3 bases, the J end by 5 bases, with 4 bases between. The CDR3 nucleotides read TGTGCCAGCTCACCGGACGAGACCCAGTACTTC. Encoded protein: CASSPDETQYF.

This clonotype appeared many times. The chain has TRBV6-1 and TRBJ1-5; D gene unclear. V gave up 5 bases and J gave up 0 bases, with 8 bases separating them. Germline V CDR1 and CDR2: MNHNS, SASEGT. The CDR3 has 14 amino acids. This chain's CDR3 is CASSTQSSNQPQHF. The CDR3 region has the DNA TGTGCCAGCAGTACGCAGAGTAGCAATCAGCCCCAGCATTTT.

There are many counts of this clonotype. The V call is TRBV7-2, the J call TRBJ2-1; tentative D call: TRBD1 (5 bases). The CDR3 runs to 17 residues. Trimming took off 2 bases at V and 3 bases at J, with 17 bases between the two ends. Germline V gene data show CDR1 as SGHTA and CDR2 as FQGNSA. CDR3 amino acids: CASSLQSSHTGYNEQFF. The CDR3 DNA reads TGTGCCAGCAGCTTACAGAGCTCCCACACAGGCTACAATGAGCAGTTCTTC.

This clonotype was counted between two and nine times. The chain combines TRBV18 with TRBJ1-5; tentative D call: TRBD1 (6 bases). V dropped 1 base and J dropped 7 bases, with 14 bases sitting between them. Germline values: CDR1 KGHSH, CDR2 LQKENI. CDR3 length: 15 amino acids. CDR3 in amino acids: CASSPRAGVVQPQHF. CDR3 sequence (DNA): TGTGCCAGCTCACCACGTGCAGGGGTGGTGCAGCCCCAGCATTTT.

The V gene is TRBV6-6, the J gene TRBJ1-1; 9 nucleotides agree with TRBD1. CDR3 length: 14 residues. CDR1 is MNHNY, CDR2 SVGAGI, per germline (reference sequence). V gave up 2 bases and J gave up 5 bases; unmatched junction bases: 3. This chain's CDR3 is CASSYTGGYTEAFF. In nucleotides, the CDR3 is TGTGCCAGCAGTTACACAGGGGGCTATACTGAAGCTTTCTTT.

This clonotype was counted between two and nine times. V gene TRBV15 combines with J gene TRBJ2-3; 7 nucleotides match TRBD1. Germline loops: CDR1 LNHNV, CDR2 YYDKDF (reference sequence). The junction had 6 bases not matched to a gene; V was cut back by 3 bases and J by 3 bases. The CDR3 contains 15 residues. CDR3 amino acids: CATSSRQGRTDTQYF. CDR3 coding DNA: TGTGCCACCAGCAGTAGACAGGGCCGGACAGATACGCAGTATTTT.

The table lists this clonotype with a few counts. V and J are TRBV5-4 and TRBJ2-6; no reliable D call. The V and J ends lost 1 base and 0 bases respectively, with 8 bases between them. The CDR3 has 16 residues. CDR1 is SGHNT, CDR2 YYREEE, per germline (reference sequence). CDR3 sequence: CASSLSRISGANVLTF. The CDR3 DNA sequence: TGTGCCAGCAGCTTGAGCAGGATCTCTGGGGCCAACGTCCTGACTTTC.

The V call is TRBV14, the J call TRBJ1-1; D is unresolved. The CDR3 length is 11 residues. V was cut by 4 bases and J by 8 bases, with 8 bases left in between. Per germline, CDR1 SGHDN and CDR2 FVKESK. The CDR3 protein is CASSPRTEAFF. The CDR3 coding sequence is TGTGCCAGCAGCCCCCGTACGGAAGCTTTCTTT.

This CDR3 is CAWSPGQGGETQYF. CDR3 nucleotide sequence: TGTGCCTGGAGTCCGGGACAGGGGGGAGAGACCCAGTACTTC. This sequence joins TRBV30 and TRBJ2-5; 11 bases match TRBD1. This CDR3 is built from 14 residues. The J segment lost 4 bases and the V segment lost 2 bases, leaving 3 bases of the junction unmatched. Germline V gene sequence: CDR1 GTSNPN, CDR2 SVGIG (reference sequence).

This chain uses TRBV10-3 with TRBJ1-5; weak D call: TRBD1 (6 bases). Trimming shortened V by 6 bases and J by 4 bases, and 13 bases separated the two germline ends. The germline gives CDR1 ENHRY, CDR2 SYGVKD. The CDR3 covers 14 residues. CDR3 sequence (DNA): TGTGCCATCAGAGACTCAGGGGCTAATCAGCCCCAGCATTTT. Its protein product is CAIRDSGANQPQHF.

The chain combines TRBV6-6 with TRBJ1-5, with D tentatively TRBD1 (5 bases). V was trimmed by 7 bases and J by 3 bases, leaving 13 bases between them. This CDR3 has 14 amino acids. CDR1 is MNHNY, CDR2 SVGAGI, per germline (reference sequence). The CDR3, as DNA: TGTGCCAGCACCGACCCGGGGGACAATCAGCCCCAGCATTTT. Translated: CASTDPGDNQPQHF.